The table lists the clone carrying this T cell receptor (beta chain) with many counts. The PBMCs had their origin in roughly 9.8 ml of fresh peripheral blood. This entry belongs to a study of T cells in Graves' hyperthyroidism and ophthalmopathy. The CDR3 has 13 amino acids. In germline, CDR1 is MDHEN, CDR2 SYDVKM. Trimming shortened V by 1 base and J by 9 bases, and 10 bases separated the two germline ends. TCR beta CDR3 region amplification was performed from RNA transcripts. An initial round of RT-PCR targeting the TCR CDR3 relied on the HTBI primer set. TCRdb reprocessed the multiplex PCR reads via MiXCR and lists one record per CDR3 protein. The sample yields about 620,000 distinct CDR3 sequences, roughly 17% seen once.

Sequencing used blood. The rearrangement joins TRBV28 to TRBJ2-1; the D is unclear. This receptor was obtained from a woman aged 30 to 39 with Graves' hyperthyroidism. CDR3 sequence: CASSLLYGFEQFF. The CDR3, as DNA: TGTGCCAGCAGTTTATTATACGGGTTTGAGCAGTTCTTC.